The rows below give T cell receptor beta chains drawn from one sample of a study of CD8 T cells in Susac syndrome. Via MiXCR, TCRdb re-called the immunoSEQ multiplex PCR reads, giving one row per CDR3 protein. The data show more than 150,000 distinct CDR3 sequences, roughly 95% seen once. Sequenced material: CD4+ T cells from PBMCs. These receptors originate from a human donor with Susac syndrome. The CDR3 runs from the conserved cysteine through the conserved F or W. The D gene is left open where the match is weak. Only some rows state a clone size, as once, few, many or a class for expanded clones.

.	TRBV20-1	TRBJ2-1	.	CSAPPGSGEQFF	TGCAGTGCCCCCCCGGGGTCTGGTGAGCAGTTCTTC
.	TRBV6-1	TRBJ2-4	.	CASSRRGGLMSKNIQYF	TGTGCCAGCAGCCGACGAGGGGGATTGATGTCCAAAAACATTCAGTACTTC
.	TRBV30	TRBJ1-1	.	CAWSTMLAEAFF	TGTGCCTGGAGCACCATGTTGGCTGAAGCTTTCTTT
.	TRBV11-2	TRBJ2-7	.	CASSLDFGRTSF	TGTGCCAGCAGCTTAGATTTCGGACGGACGAGCTTC
once	TRBV7-9	TRBJ1-5	.	CASSLLGGPPVF	TGTGCCAGCAGCTTACTTGGGGGTCCCCCGGTTTTT
.	TRBV9	TRBJ2-2	.	CASSVPGELFF	TGTGCCAGCAGCGTCCCCGGGGAGCTGTTTTTT
.	TRBV12-3/TRBV12-4	TRBJ1-2	TRBD1	CASTATGGARGYTF	TGTGCCAGCACCGCGACAGGGGGCGCGAGAGGCTACACCTTC
.	TRBV12-3/TRBV12-4	TRBJ2-4	TRBD1	CASSYLGQTKNIQYF	TGTGCCAGCAGCTACCTGGGACAGACAAAAAACATTCAGTACTTC
.	TRBV4-3	TRBJ2-7	TRBD1	CASSQETGQGAYEQYF	TGCGCCAGCAGCCAAGAGACGGGACAGGGTGCCTACGAGCAGTACTTC
.	TRBV20-1	TRBJ1-4	.	CSAREQKNNEKLFF	TGCAGTGCTCGAGAACAGAAGAATAATGAAAAACTGTTTTTT
.	TRBV20-1	TRBJ2-5	.	CSARSTETQYF	TGCAGTGCTAGAAGTACAGAGACCCAGTACTTC
once	TRBV12-3/TRBV12-4	TRBJ1-2	TRBD1	CASRPNRGPGYGYTF	TGTGCCAGCAGGCCAAACAGGGGGCCAGGGTATGGCTACACCTTC
.	TRBV3-1	TRBJ2-1	.	CASSQASGPYNEQFF	TGTGCCAGCAGCCAAGCTAGTGGGCCCTACAATGAGCAGTTCTTC
.	TRBV29-1	TRBJ2-3	.	CSVAPLGGADTQYF	TGCAGCGTTGCACCGCTGGGGGGTGCAGATACGCAGTATTTT
.	TRBV13	TRBJ1-1	TRBD1	CASRPGGWAEAFF	TGTGCCAGCCGGCCAGGGGGATGGGCTGAAGCTTTCTTT
.	TRBV10-3	TRBJ2-7	.	CATRNPGAGVTYEQYF	TGTGCCACCCGTAACCCTGGGGCAGGGGTCACCTACGAGCAGTACTTC
.	TRBV9	TRBJ2-3	.	CASSVDEGPPDTQYF	TGTGCCAGCAGCGTAGACGAGGGTCCACCAGATACGCAGTATTTT